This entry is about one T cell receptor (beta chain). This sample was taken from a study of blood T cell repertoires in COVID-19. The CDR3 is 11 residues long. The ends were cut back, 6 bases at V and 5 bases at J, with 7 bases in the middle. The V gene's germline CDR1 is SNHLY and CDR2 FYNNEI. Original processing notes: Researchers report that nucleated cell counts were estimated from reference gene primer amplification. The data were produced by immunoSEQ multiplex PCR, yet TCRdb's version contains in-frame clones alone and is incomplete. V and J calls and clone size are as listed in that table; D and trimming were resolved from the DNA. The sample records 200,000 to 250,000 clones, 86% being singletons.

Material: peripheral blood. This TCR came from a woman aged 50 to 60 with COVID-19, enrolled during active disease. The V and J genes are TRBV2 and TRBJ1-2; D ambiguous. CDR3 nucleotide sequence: TGTGCCAGCAGGGAGGTTTATGGCTACACCTTC. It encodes CASREVYGYTF.